This T cell receptor (beta chain) appears in the sequencing data of a study of blood T cell repertoires in COVID-19. Libraries were prepared by immunoSEQ multiplex PCR; TCRdb keeps only in-frame clonotypes and omits some of them. The sample has roughly 120,000 clones, 75% to 85% seen once. The CDR3 spans 15 residues. CDR1 and CDR2 from the germline V gene are SGHAT and FQNNGV. V dropped 4 bases and J dropped 10; count of bases not matched to a gene: 7. The TCR was taken from a human donor in a cohort sampled during active COVID-19. Specimen: peripheral blood. The V and J genes are TRBV11-2 and TRBJ1-6, with TRBD1 matching 10 bases. The CDR3 DNA reads TGTGCCAGCAGCTACGACAGGGGGCGCGGGTCACCCCTCCACTTT. Its protein is CASSYDRGRGSPLHF. Full variable domain (remainder filled in from reference TRBV11-2 and TRBJ1-6): EAGVAQSPRYKIIEKRQSVAFWCNPISGHATLYWYQQILGQGPKLLIQFQNNGVVDDSQLPKDRFSAERLKGVDSTLKIQPAKLEDSAVYLCASSYDRGRGSPLHFGNGTRLTVT.